This T cell receptor (beta chain) derives from a study of CD8 T cells in ankylosing spondylitis. Study observations and caveats: Blood of patients with ankylosing spondylitis appeared to be characterized by a TCR beta motif of several highly homologous variants.

The length of the CDR3 is 15 residues. The ends lost 4 bases at V and 7 bases at J; junction bases unmatched: 6. The germline CDR1 and CDR2 sequences are SGHTA and FQGNSA. Remarks on this clonotype: The antigen remains undetermined.

MiXCR was run by TCRdb on the 5' RACE reads, yielding one entry per CDR3 protein. The table records almost 400,000 distinct CDR3 sequences, approximately 20% of them present only once. The V and J genes are TRBV7-2 and TRBJ2-4; TRBD1 matches 11 bases. The TCR sequence derives from a male donor with ankylosing spondylitis. The sample was blood, either unsorted or a sorted T cell fraction (not recorded which). The chain's CDR3 is CASSSGTGGSNIQYF. The DNA for the CDR3 is TGTGCCAGCAGCTCCGGGACAGGGGGGTCGAACATTCAGTACTTC.